The rows below give T cell receptor beta chains drawn from one sample of a study of regulatory T cells in long-lasting Graves disease. TCRdb re-called the multiplex PCR reads with MiXCR, one entry per CDR3 protein. Of approximately 540,000 distinct CDR3 sequences detected, around 11% appear once; the ten largest clones hold 8.9%. These data also formed part of another study, on T cells in Graves' hyperthyroidism and ophthalmopathy.

This sample comprised peripheral blood mononuclear cells (PBMCs), obtained at new diagnosis, from a patient treated with antithyroid drugs. The receptors come from a woman aged 25 to 39 with Graves disease. Both conserved end residues are part of each CDR3. Fields, in order: V gene, clone size, D gene, J gene, CDR3 protein, CDR3 DNA. D genes are given only for firm matches. A clone size is listed for some rows: how often the clone was seen (once, few, many), or a class if it is expanded.

v_gene: TRBV7-9
abundance: many
d_gene: TRBD2
j_gene: TRBJ2-1
CDR3aa: CASRLTSGKWWEQFF
CDR3nt: TGTGCCAGCAGATTAACTAGCGGGAAATGGTGGGAGCAGTTCTTC

v_gene: TRBV6-2/TRBV6-3
abundance: many
d_gene: .
j_gene: TRBJ2-3
CDR3aa: CASSYFREITDTQYF
CDR3nt: TGTGCCAGCAGTTACTTCAGGGAAATCACAGATACGCAGTATTTT

v_gene: TRBV28
abundance: .
d_gene: .
j_gene: TRBJ2-7
CDR3aa: CATYRGSSYEQYF
CDR3nt: TGTGCCACCTACCGGGGGAGCTCCTACGAGCAGTACTTC

v_gene: TRBV7-9
abundance: many
d_gene: .
j_gene: TRBJ1-2
CDR3aa: CASSLAHSRGGVGYTF
CDR3nt: TGTGCCAGCAGCTTAGCGCACTCTAGGGGTGGAGTTGGCTACACCTTC

v_gene: TRBV10-3
abundance: many
d_gene: .
j_gene: TRBJ1-5
CDR3aa: CAISDPDVRGQPQHF
CDR3nt: TGTGCCATCAGTGACCCCGACGTTCGGGGACAGCCCCAGCATTTT

v_gene: TRBV19
abundance: .
d_gene: .
j_gene: TRBJ2-7
CDR3aa: CASRPQDWAGAYEQYF
CDR3nt: TGTGCCAGTAGACCCCAAGACTGGGCCGGAGCCTACGAGCAGTACTTC

v_gene: TRBV27
abundance: many
d_gene: .
j_gene: TRBJ1-4
CDR3aa: CASSSLGREKLFF
CDR3nt: TGTGCCAGCAGTTCCCTCGGACGGGAAAAACTGTTTTTT

v_gene: TRBV20-1
abundance: many
d_gene: .
j_gene: TRBJ1-2
CDR3aa: CSARDYHSLNFNYGYTF
CDR3nt: TGCAGTGCTAGAGATTATCACAGCCTAAATTTCAACTATGGCTACACCTTC

v_gene: TRBV20-1
abundance: many
d_gene: TRBD2
j_gene: TRBJ2-7
CDR3aa: CSASTSGSGYEQYF
CDR3nt: TGCAGTGCTAGCACTAGCGGGAGTGGCTACGAGCAGTACTTC

v_gene: TRBV14
abundance: many
d_gene: TRBD2
j_gene: TRBJ2-1
CDR3aa: CASSPLGAGAYNEQFF
CDR3nt: TGTGCCAGCAGCCCCCTCGGGGCGGGAGCGTACAATGAGCAGTTCTTC

v_gene: TRBV6-2/TRBV6-3
abundance: many
d_gene: .
j_gene: TRBJ1-2
CDR3aa: CASSEQQDYGYTF
CDR3nt: TGTGCCAGCAGTGAGCAACAGGACTATGGCTACACCTTC

v_gene: TRBV24-1
abundance: many
d_gene: TRBD2
j_gene: TRBJ2-7
CDR3aa: CATSDRYSGRISYEQYF
CDR3nt: TGTGCCACCAGTGACCGCTATAGCGGGAGAATTTCCTACGAGCAGTACTTC

v_gene: TRBV7-2
abundance: many
d_gene: .
j_gene: TRBJ2-2
CDR3aa: CASTIIGGGELFF
CDR3nt: TGTGCCAGCACCATTATAGGAGGCGGGGAGCTGTTTTTT

v_gene: TRBV4-1
abundance: many
d_gene: .
j_gene: TRBJ2-3
CDR3aa: CASSQDADSTDTQYF
CDR3nt: TGCGCCAGCAGCCAAGATGCGGACAGCACAGATACGCAGTATTTT

v_gene: TRBV18
abundance: .
d_gene: TRBD2
j_gene: TRBJ2-3
CDR3aa: CASSPGSGSRGGTDTQYF
CDR3nt: TGTGCCAGCTCACCAGGGAGCGGGAGTCGCGGGGGCACAGATACGCAGTATTTT

v_gene: TRBV2
abundance: many
d_gene: .
j_gene: TRBJ1-5
CDR3aa: CASSEQGWQPQHF
CDR3nt: TGTGCCAGCAGTGAACAGGGTTGGCAGCCCCAGCATTTT

v_gene: TRBV7-9
abundance: few
d_gene: TRBD2
j_gene: TRBJ2-7
CDR3aa: CASSSQGGLANYEQYF
CDR3nt: TGTGCCAGCAGCTCTCAGGGTGGACTAGCGAACTACGAGCAGTACTTC

v_gene: TRBV7-3
abundance: many
d_gene: .
j_gene: TRBJ2-1
CDR3aa: CASSLGLRGYNEQFF
CDR3nt: TGTGCCAGCAGCTTAGGTCTCAGGGGCTACAATGAGCAGTTCTTC

v_gene: TRBV5-1
abundance: many
d_gene: .
j_gene: TRBJ2-5
CDR3aa: CASSPLGVEETQYF
CDR3nt: TGCGCCAGCAGCCCCCTAGGGGTAGAAGAGACCCAGTACTTC

v_gene: TRBV28
abundance: many
d_gene: .
j_gene: TRBJ1-1
CDR3aa: CASSLVSLPREAFF
CDR3nt: TGTGCCAGCAGTTTAGTCAGCCTCCCGAGGGAAGCTTTCTTT

v_gene: TRBV7-9
abundance: few
d_gene: .
j_gene: TRBJ2-2
CDR3aa: CASSLTEGGTGELFF
CDR3nt: TGTGCCAGCAGCCTCACCGAAGGTGGGACCGGGGAGCTGTTTTTT

v_gene: TRBV11-2
abundance: many
d_gene: .
j_gene: TRBJ2-1
CDR3aa: CASSNYGDNEQFF
CDR3nt: TGTGCCAGCAGCAACTACGGGGACAATGAGCAGTTCTTC

v_gene: TRBV12-3/TRBV12-4
abundance: many
d_gene: .
j_gene: TRBJ2-7
CDR3aa: CASSSWTGSYEQYF
CDR3nt: TGTGCCAGCAGTTCTTGGACTGGGTCCTACGAGCAGTACTTC

v_gene: TRBV10-3
abundance: many
d_gene: .
j_gene: TRBJ2-3
CDR3aa: CAISVFQVDTQYF
CDR3nt: TGTGCCATCAGTGTGTTCCAGGTAGATACGCAGTATTTT

v_gene: TRBV29-1
abundance: many
d_gene: .
j_gene: TRBJ1-2
CDR3aa: CSVLTDNYGYTF
CDR3nt: TGCAGCGTTTTGACAGACAACTATGGCTACACCTTC

v_gene: TRBV6-4
abundance: many
d_gene: .
j_gene: TRBJ2-6
CDR3aa: CALKVGSGANVLTF
CDR3nt: TGTGCTCTCAAGGTGGGCTCTGGGGCCAACGTCCTGACTTTC

v_gene: TRBV11-3
abundance: many
d_gene: .
j_gene: TRBJ2-1
CDR3aa: CASSPNPTSSSSYNEQFF
CDR3nt: TGTGCCAGCAGCCCAAACCCCACTAGCTCGAGCTCCTACAATGAGCAGTTCTTC

v_gene: TRBV6-2/TRBV6-3
abundance: .
d_gene: .
j_gene: TRBJ2-3
CDR3aa: CASRPLGGARTQYF
CDR3nt: TGTGCCAGCAGACCTCTCGGAGGGGCTCGGACGCAGTATTTT

v_gene: TRBV4-3
abundance: .
d_gene: TRBD2
j_gene: TRBJ2-1
CDR3aa: CASSQDPTGGPYNEQFF
CDR3nt: TGCGCCAGCAGCCAAGATCCTACGGGAGGGCCCTACAATGAGCAGTTCTTC

v_gene: TRBV7-2
abundance: .
d_gene: .
j_gene: TRBJ1-5
CDR3aa: CASSPERGLYQPQHF
CDR3nt: TGTGCCAGCAGCCCCGAGAGGGGACTTTATCAGCCCCAGCATTTT

v_gene: TRBV6-5
abundance: .
d_gene: TRBD2
j_gene: TRBJ2-1
CDR3aa: CASSHSGGDYTEQFF
CDR3nt: TGTGCCAGCAGTCACTCGGGGGGGGATTACACTGAGCAGTTCTTC

v_gene: TRBV6-1
abundance: many
d_gene: TRBD2
j_gene: TRBJ2-5
CDR3aa: CASYRSGTGETQYF
CDR3nt: TGTGCCAGCTACCGAAGCGGGACTGGGGAGACCCAGTACTTC

v_gene: TRBV2
abundance: many
d_gene: TRBD1
j_gene: TRBJ1-5
CDR3aa: CASRADRGDQPQHF
CDR3nt: TGTGCCAGCAGGGCTGACAGGGGAGATCAGCCCCAGCATTTT

v_gene: TRBV6-1
abundance: many
d_gene: .
j_gene: TRBJ2-2
CDR3aa: CASSVGPTTGELFF
CDR3nt: TGTGCCAGCAGTGTGGGGCCCACCACCGGGGAGCTGTTTTTT

v_gene: TRBV15
abundance: many
d_gene: .
j_gene: TRBJ1-1
CDR3aa: CATSSDRGPFSQAFF
CDR3nt: TGTGCCACCAGCAGTGATCGGGGGCCCTTTTCTCAAGCTTTCTTT

v_gene: TRBV28
abundance: many
d_gene: TRBD2
j_gene: TRBJ2-7
CDR3aa: CASSLSGLAGGNPYEQYF
CDR3nt: TGTGCCAGCAGTTTGTCAGGACTAGCGGGAGGTAACCCCTACGAGCAGTACTTC

v_gene: TRBV2
abundance: many
d_gene: .
j_gene: TRBJ1-2
CDR3aa: CASSEERSLGYTF
CDR3nt: TGTGCCAGCAGTGAAGAACGATCCTTGGGCTACACCTTC

v_gene: TRBV9
abundance: many
d_gene: .
j_gene: TRBJ2-2
CDR3aa: CASRGVITGELFF
CDR3nt: TGTGCCAGCCGCGGTGTCATCACCGGGGAGCTGTTTTTT

v_gene: TRBV7-2
abundance: .
d_gene: .
j_gene: TRBJ1-6
CDR3aa: CASRPGGQGQSPLHF
CDR3nt: TGTGCCAGCAGGCCCGGCGGGCAGGGTCAGTCACCCCTCCACTTT

v_gene: TRBV28
abundance: few
d_gene: TRBD2
j_gene: TRBJ2-1
CDR3aa: CASSFPTAGGVNEQFF
CDR3nt: TGTGCCAGCAGTTTCCCAACGGCGGGAGGGGTAAATGAGCAGTTCTTC

v_gene: TRBV7-9
abundance: many
d_gene: TRBD2
j_gene: TRBJ2-1
CDR3aa: CASSLGTSEVNEQFF
CDR3nt: TGTGCCAGCAGCCTAGGGACTAGCGAGGTCAATGAGCAGTTCTTC

v_gene: TRBV6-1
abundance: few
d_gene: .
j_gene: TRBJ1-1
CDR3aa: CASSRSWGLNTEAFF
CDR3nt: TGTGCCAGCAGTCGGTCGTGGGGCTTGAACACTGAAGCTTTCTTT

v_gene: TRBV7-9
abundance: .
d_gene: .
j_gene: TRBJ2-3
CDR3aa: CASSLRQDALQYF
CDR3nt: TGTGCCAGCAGCCTGAGACAGGATGCTTTGCAGTATTTT

v_gene: TRBV6-2/TRBV6-3
abundance: many
d_gene: TRBD2
j_gene: TRBJ2-7
CDR3aa: CASRKSGGRGEQYF
CDR3nt: TGTGCCAGCAGGAAGAGCGGCGGGAGGGGCGAGCAGTACTTC

v_gene: TRBV7-9
abundance: .
d_gene: .
j_gene: TRBJ2-1
CDR3aa: CASSPWGEQFF
CDR3nt: TGTGCCAGCAGCCCGTGGGGTGAGCAGTTCTTC

v_gene: TRBV7-2
abundance: many
d_gene: .
j_gene: TRBJ2-7
CDR3aa: CASSLEPPGFPYEQYF
CDR3nt: TGTGCCAGCAGCTTAGAGCCGCCGGGGTTTCCCTACGAGCAGTACTTC

v_gene: TRBV2
abundance: many
d_gene: .
j_gene: TRBJ2-5
CDR3aa: CANHVGDSYETQYF
CDR3nt: TGTGCCAACCATGTCGGGGACTCATACGAGACCCAGTACTTC

v_gene: TRBV20-1
abundance: few
d_gene: .
j_gene: TRBJ1-2
CDR3aa: CSARVRTGYGYTF
CDR3nt: TGCAGTGCTAGAGTAAGGACCGGCTATGGCTACACCTTC

v_gene: TRBV28
abundance: many
d_gene: .
j_gene: TRBJ2-3
CDR3aa: CASRDSRDTDTQYF
CDR3nt: TGTGCCAGCAGGGACTCCCGGGACACAGATACGCAGTATTTT

v_gene: TRBV6-1
abundance: few
d_gene: TRBD2
j_gene: TRBJ2-1
CDR3aa: CASSRVGLAGPSSYNEQFF
CDR3nt: TGTGCCAGCAGTCGGGTGGGCCTAGCGGGACCCTCCTCCTACAATGAGCAGTTCTTC

v_gene: TRBV2
abundance: .
d_gene: .
j_gene: TRBJ2-5
CDR3aa: CASSRAETQYF
CDR3nt: TGTGCCAGCAGCCGTGCAGAGACCCAGTACTTC

v_gene: TRBV28
abundance: .
d_gene: .
j_gene: TRBJ2-3
CDR3aa: CASRHDLRSLLSDTQYF
CDR3nt: TGTGCCAGCAGACACGACCTGAGGAGCCTTTTATCCGATACGCAGTATTTT

v_gene: TRBV5-1
abundance: few
d_gene: .
j_gene: TRBJ2-6
CDR3aa: CASRQQGSGANVLTF
CDR3nt: TGCGCCAGCAGACAACAGGGCTCTGGGGCCAACGTCCTGACTTTC

v_gene: TRBV6-1
abundance: .
d_gene: .
j_gene: TRBJ2-7
CDR3aa: CASKGRTGSYEQYF
CDR3nt: TGTGCCAGCAAAGGGCGGACTGGCTCCTACGAGCAGTACTTC

v_gene: TRBV6-1
abundance: many
d_gene: .
j_gene: TRBJ2-2
CDR3aa: CASSVRLNTGELFF
CDR3nt: TGTGCCAGCTCGGTCAGATTGAACACCGGGGAGCTGTTTTTT